This entry lists 11 T cell receptor beta chains sequenced from one sample in a study of beta chain features in type 1 diabetes. Sequencing targeted expressed TCRB transcripts, as all isolated RNA had been reverse transcribed. Generated by immunoSEQ multiplex PCR, the TCRdb table keeps only in-frame clones and is missing some. The sample gives 120,000 to 150,000 clones, roughly 53% of which show up once; 0.42% is in the top ten. The sequenced sample was Tregs from blood. The receptors derive from a man aged 18 to 29 in good health.

This clone was seen only a few times. The chain carries TRBV11-2 and TRBJ2-7; no firm D call. The ends were cut back, 1 base at V and 3 bases at J, with 7 bases in the middle. Germline loops: CDR1 SGHAT, CDR2 FQNNGV. The CDR3 runs to 13 residues. CDR3 residues: CASSLATHYEQYF. The CDR3 DNA reads as TGTGCCAGCAGCTTAGCGACTCACTACGAGCAGTACTTC.

A few counts support this clone. J is TRBJ2-1 and V is TRBV19; TRBD1 agrees at 8 bases. Trimming took 7 bases from V and 0 from J; bases not matched to a gene: 5. Germline V gene data show CDR1 as LNHDA and CDR2 as SQIVND (reference sequence). This CDR3 region has 15 residues. The CDR3 DNA reads as TGTGCCAGTACCACAGGACAGGGCTCCTACAATGAGCAGTTCTTC. This encodes CASTTGQGSYNEQFF.

The chain combines TRBV6-5 with TRBJ1-5, with no clear D. V lost 6 bases, J lost 7 bases, and 10 bases lay in between. The CDR3 contains 12 residues. The germline gives CDR1 MNHEY, CDR2 SVGAGI. The CDR3 DNA is TGTGCCAGCAGCCCGAGGGCCCAGCCCCAGCATTTT. This gives the protein CASSPRAQPQHF.

The genes are TRBV5-1 and TRBJ1-2, with D hard to call. Germline V gives CDR1 SGHRS, CDR2 YFSETQ. V dropped 4 bases and J dropped 5 bases, with 18 bases sitting between them. CDR3 length: 15 amino acids. As DNA, the CDR3 is TGCGCCAGCAGCCCAGAATATCGAACCTCTTATGGCTACACCTTC. Protein product: CASSPEYRTSYGYTF.

This clone was seen once. The chain joins TRBV28 to TRBJ1-2, with D perhaps matching TRBD1 (5 bases). This CDR3 contains 15 residues. Trimming cost V 4 bases and J 4 bases, with 16 bases left between them. The germline V gene encodes CDR1 MDHEN and CDR2 SYDVKM. The CDR3 DNA sequence: TGTGCCAGCAGTTCCCAGGGTAGGAGGGGCTATGGCTACACCTTC. Its protein is CASSSQGRRGYGYTF.

The V call is TRBV7-8, the J call TRBJ2-6; no definite D call. The germline V gene has CDR1 SGHVS and CDR2 FQNEAQ. This CDR3 has 15 amino acids. V lost 5 bases to trimming and J lost 4 bases, with 12 bases between them. The CDR3 sequence: CASSQGEAGANVLTF. The CDR3 DNA follows: TGTGCCAGCAGCCAAGGAGAGGCCGGGGCCAACGTCCTGACTTTC.

The chain uses TRBV29-1 and TRBJ2-7; possible D gene TRBD1, 6 bases. This CDR3 has 12 amino acids. Germline CDR1 and CDR2: SQVTM and ANQGSEA. This CDR3 is CSIRQGRYEQYF. The CDR3 bases are TGCAGTATTCGGCAGGGGCGATACGAGCAGTACTTC.

This sequence joins TRBV28 and TRBJ2-1, with D possibly being TRBD1 (5 bases). This CDR3 has 13 amino acids. Germline values: CDR1 MDHEN, CDR2 SYDVKM. Trimming stripped 8 bases from V and 7 bases from J, with 15 bases between. This chain's CDR3 is CASGLIQVNEQFF. CDR3 sequence (DNA): TGTGCCAGCGGATTGATACAGGTTAATGAGCAGTTCTTC. Full variable domain (rest looked up from reference TRBV28 and TRBJ2-1): DVKVTQSSRYLVKRTGEKVFLECVQDMDHENMFWYRQDPGLGLRLIYFSYDVKMKEKGDIPEGYSVSREKKERFSLILESASTNQTSMYLCASGLIQVNEQFFGPGTRLTVL.

The gene calls are TRBV5-1 and TRBJ1-6, with 7 bases identical to TRBD1. The J segment lost 14 bases and the V segment lost 4 bases, leaving 12 bases of the junction unmatched. This CDR3 spans 14 amino acids. Germline-derived CDR1 and CDR2 are SGHRS and YFSETQ. CDR3 amino acids: CASSTGTASMALHF. In DNA, the CDR3 is TGCGCCAGCAGCACCGGGACAGCCTCAATGGCCCTCCACTTT.

J is TRBJ1-2 and V is TRBV28; D may be TRBD1 (6 bases). This CDR3 spans 13 amino acids. The V and J ends lost 5 bases and 4 bases respectively, with 11 bases between them. The germline gives CDR1 MDHEN, CDR2 SYDVKM. The DNA of the CDR3 is TGTGCCAGCAGTGTGACAGGATTCTATGGCTACACCTTC. Translated: CASSVTGFYGYTF.

The chain couples TRBV5-1 to TRBJ2-3, with a weak D call TRBD2 (5 bases). The ends were cut back, 2 bases at V and 2 bases at J, with 15 bases in the middle. Germline CDR1 and CDR2: SGHRS and YFSETQ. The CDR3 is 16 amino acids. The CDR3 DNA reads as TGCGCCAGCAGCTTAATGAGCGGAAGCATCACAGATACGCAGTATTTT. Its protein is CASSLMSGSITDTQYF. Filled out from reference TRBV5-1 and TRBJ2-3, the complete variable domain reads KAGVTQTPRYLIKTRGQQVTLSCSPISGHRSVSWYQQTPGQGLQFLFEYFSETQRNKGNFPGRFSGRQFSNSRSEMNVSTLELGDSALYLCASSLMSGSITDTQYFGPGTRLTVL.